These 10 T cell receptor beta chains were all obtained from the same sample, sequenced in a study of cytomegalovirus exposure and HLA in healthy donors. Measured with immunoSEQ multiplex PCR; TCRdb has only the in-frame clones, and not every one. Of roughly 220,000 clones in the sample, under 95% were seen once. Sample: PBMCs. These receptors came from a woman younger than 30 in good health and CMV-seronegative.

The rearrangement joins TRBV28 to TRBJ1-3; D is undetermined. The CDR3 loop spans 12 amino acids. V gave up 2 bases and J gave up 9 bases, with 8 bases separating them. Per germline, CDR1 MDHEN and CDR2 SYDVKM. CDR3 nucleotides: TGTGCCAGCAGTTTAGGTAGCCGCACCATATATTTT. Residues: CASSLGSRTIYF.

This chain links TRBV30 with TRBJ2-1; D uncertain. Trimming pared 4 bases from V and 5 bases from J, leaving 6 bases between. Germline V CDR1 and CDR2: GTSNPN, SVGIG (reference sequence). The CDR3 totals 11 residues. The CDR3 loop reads CAWTVNNEQFF. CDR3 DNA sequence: TGTGCCTGGACAGTCAACAATGAGCAGTTCTTC.

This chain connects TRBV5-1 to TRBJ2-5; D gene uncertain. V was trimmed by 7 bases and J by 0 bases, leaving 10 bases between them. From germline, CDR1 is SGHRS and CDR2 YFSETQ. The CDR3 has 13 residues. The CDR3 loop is CASARWYQETQYF. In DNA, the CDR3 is TGCGCCAGCGCACGGTGGTACCAAGAGACCCAGTACTTC.

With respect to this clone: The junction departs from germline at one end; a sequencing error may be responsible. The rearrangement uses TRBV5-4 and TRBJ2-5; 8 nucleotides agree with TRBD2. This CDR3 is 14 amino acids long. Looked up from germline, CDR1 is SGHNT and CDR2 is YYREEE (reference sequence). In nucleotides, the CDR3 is TGTGCCAGCAGCTTGGAAATAGCGGGGCCCACCAATAACTTC. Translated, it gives CASSLEIAGPTNNF.

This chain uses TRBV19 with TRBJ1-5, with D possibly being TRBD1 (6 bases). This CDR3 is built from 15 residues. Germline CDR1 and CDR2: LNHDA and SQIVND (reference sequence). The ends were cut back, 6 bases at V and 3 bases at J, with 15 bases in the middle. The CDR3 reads CASRITGLNNQPQHF. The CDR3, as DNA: TGTGCCAGTAGGATAACAGGGCTAAACAATCAGCCCCAGCATTTT. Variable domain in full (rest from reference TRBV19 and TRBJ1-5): DGGITQSPKYLFRKEGQNVTLSCEQNLNHDAMYWYRQDPGQGLRLIYYSQIVNDFQKGDIAEGYSVSREKKESFPLTVTSAQKNPTAFYLCASRITGLNNQPQHFGDGTRLSIL.

This CDR3 reads CAWTTTHAAFF. The CDR3 DNA reads TGTGCCTGGACCACTACCCACGCAGCTTTCTTT. The rearrangement links TRBV30 to TRBJ1-1, with D unclear. The CDR3 length is 11 residues. V lost 4 bases to trimming and J lost 10 bases, with 13 bases between them. Germline assignment: CDR1 GTSNPN and CDR2 SVGIG (reference sequence).

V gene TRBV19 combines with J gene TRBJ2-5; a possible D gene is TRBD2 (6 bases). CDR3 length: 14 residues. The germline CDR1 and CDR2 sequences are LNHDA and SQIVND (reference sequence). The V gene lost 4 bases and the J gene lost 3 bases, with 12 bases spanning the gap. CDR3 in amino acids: CASSNGGMEETQYF. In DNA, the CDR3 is TGTGCCAGTAGTAATGGGGGGATGGAAGAGACCCAGTACTTC.

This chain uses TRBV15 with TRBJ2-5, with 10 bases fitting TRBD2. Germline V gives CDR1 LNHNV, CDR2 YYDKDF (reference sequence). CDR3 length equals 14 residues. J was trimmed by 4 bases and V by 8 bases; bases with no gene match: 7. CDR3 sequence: CATAALAGAETQYF. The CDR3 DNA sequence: TGTGCCACCGCTGCGCTAGCGGGAGCAGAGACCCAGTACTTC.

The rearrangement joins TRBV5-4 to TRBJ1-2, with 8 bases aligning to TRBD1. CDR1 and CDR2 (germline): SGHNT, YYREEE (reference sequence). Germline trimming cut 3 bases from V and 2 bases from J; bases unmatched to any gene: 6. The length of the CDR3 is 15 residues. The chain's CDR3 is CASSSGQGGNYGYTF. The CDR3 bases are TGTGCCAGCAGCTCTGGACAGGGTGGAAACTATGGCTACACCTTC.

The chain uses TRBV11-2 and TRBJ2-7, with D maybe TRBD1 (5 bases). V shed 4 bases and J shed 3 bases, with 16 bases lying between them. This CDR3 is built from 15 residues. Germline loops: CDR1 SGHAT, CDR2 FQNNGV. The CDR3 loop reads CASSSVWGSLYEQYF. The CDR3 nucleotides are TGTGCCAGCAGCTCCGTTTGGGGCAGCCTCTACGAGCAGTACTTC.